The 16 T cell receptor beta chains below come from one sample, sequenced in a study of CD4+ T cells in melanoma. The repertoire was sequenced with immunoSEQ multiplex PCR; TCRdb's copy has only in-frame clones and lacks some. In the table there are 13,000 to 15,000 clones, 60% to 70% of which are singletons. The sequencing input was cells from a culture (not recorded whether cultured in vitro). These receptors all stem from a human donor with melanoma.

The chain joins TRBV11-2 to TRBJ1-3, with TRBD1 identical over 8 bases. The CDR3 spans 15 residues. The V gene's germline CDR1 is SGHAT and CDR2 FQNNGV. V trimming: 5 bases; J trimming: 11 bases; junction bases outside the gene matches: 14. The CDR3 sequence is CASSRPTDRARSIYF. DNA for the CDR3: TGTGCCAGCAGCCGCCCTACGGACAGGGCAAGGTCCATATATTTT.

CDR3 protein: CASWRGEYNEQFF. Here the CDR3 DNA reads TGTGCCAGCTGGCGGGGGGAATACAATGAGCAGTTCTTC. The chain recombines TRBV5-8 with TRBJ2-1, with 8 bases fitting TRBD2. The J segment lost 4 bases and the V segment lost 7 bases, leaving 4 bases of the junction unmatched. The CDR3 runs 13 residues. Germline V gene lookup returns CDR1 SGHTS and CDR2 YDEGEE. The entire variable domain, with the rest obtained from reference TRBV5-8 and TRBJ2-1, is as follows: EAGVTQSPTHLIKTRGQQATLRCSPISGHTSVYWYQQALGLGLQFLLWYDEGEERNRGNFPPRFSGRQFPNYSSELNVNALELEDSALYLCASWRGEYNEQFFGPGTRLTVL.

The rearrangement joins TRBV6-1 to TRBJ2-2, with TRBD1 identical over 11 bases. V lost 6 bases, J lost 7 bases, and 19 bases stayed unmatched. The CDR3 is 19 amino acids. Germline V gene data show CDR1 as MNHNS and CDR2 as SASEGT. The CDR3 DNA sequence: TGTGCCAGCAGCGAACGGACAGGGGGCGCTTACGGTTCTAACGGGGAGCTGTTTTTT. This translates into CASSERTGGAYGSNGELFF.

This clone was counted a single time. The rearrangement links TRBV2 to TRBJ2-3; TRBD1 agrees at 8 bases. The germline gives CDR1 SNHLY, CDR2 FYNNEI. The junction had 11 bases not matched to a gene; V was cut back by 5 bases and J by 4 bases. CDR3 length: 16 residues. The CDR3 reads CASSSATGGYSDTQYF. In DNA form, the CDR3 reads TGTGCCAGCAGTAGCGCAACAGGGGGGTATTCAGATACGCAGTATTTT.

This clone was detected a few times. The rearrangement uses TRBV18 and TRBJ1-1; D may be TRBD1 (5 bases). Germline V CDR1 and CDR2: KGHSH, LQKENI. V was clipped by 5 bases and J by 1 base, with 17 bases between them. This CDR3 comprises 16 residues. The CDR3 spells CASSEVGGSPNTEAFF. In nucleotides, the CDR3 is TGTGCCAGCTCAGAGGTCGGGGGATCTCCGAACACTGAAGCTTTCTTT.

This clone turned up a few times. The chain uses TRBV6-1 and TRBJ1-3; 8 positions match TRBD1. Germline CDR1 and CDR2: MNHNS and SASEGT. CDR3 length: 14 residues. V was pared by 7 bases and J by 5 bases, with 7 bases of the junction left unmatched. The CDR3 reads CASTWTGPRNTIYF. The CDR3 DNA sequence: TGTGCCAGCACTTGGACAGGGCCCCGAAACACCATATATTTT.

The V gene is TRBV5-6, the J gene TRBJ1-2; tentatively, D is TRBD1 (5 bases). The germline V gene has CDR1 SGHDT and CDR2 YYEEEE. The germline V and J ends were trimmed by 1 base and 10 bases, with 11 bases remaining between them. The CDR3 has 12 amino acids. The chain's CDR3 is CASSLSGPVYTF. The CDR3 DNA reads as TGTGCCAGCAGCTTGTCAGGGCCTGTCTACACCTTC.

V gene TRBV7-8 combines with J gene TRBJ2-7, with D perhaps being TRBD1 or TRBD2 (5 bases each). Germline CDR1 and CDR2: SGHVS and FQNEAQ. The CDR3 sequence is 14 residues long. The germline V and J ends were trimmed by 1 base and 2 bases, with 9 bases remaining between them. This chain's CDR3 is CASSLVSGPYEQYF. The CDR3, as DNA: TGTGCCAGCAGCTTAGTTTCGGGGCCCTACGAGCAGTACTTC.

CDR3 in amino acids: CASSFGFGRSSGANVLTF. CDR3 bases: TGTGCCAGCAGCTTCGGATTTGGTCGGTCCTCTGGGGCCAACGTCCTGACTTTC. The genes are TRBV7-9 and TRBJ2-6, with D unclear. V lost 3 bases to trimming and J lost 0 bases, with 15 bases between them. CDR1 is SEHNR, CDR2 FQNEAQ, per germline (reference sequence). This CDR3 has 18 amino acids. The entire variable domain, with the rest obtained from reference TRBV7-9 and TRBJ2-6, is as follows: DTGVSQNPRHKITKRGQNVTFRCDPISEHNRLYWYRQTLGQGPEFLTYFQNEAQLEKSRLLSDRFSAERPKGSFSTLEIQRTEQGDSAMYLCASSFGFGRSSGANVLTFGAGSRLTVL.

The rearrangement uses TRBV7-2 and TRBJ2-5, with 12 nucleotides matching TRBD2. The CDR3 contains 15 residues. CDR1 is SGHTA and CDR2 is FQGNSA in the germline V gene. V shed 5 bases, J shed 6 bases, and the junction held 7 bases outside the gene matches. The CDR3 nucleotides read TGTGCCAGCAGCGCCCTAGCGGGGGGGCTGAAGACCCAGTACTTC. Amino acid sequence: CASSALAGGLKTQYF. Full variable domain (rest looked up from reference TRBV7-2 and TRBJ2-5): GAGVSQSPSNKVTEKGKDVELRCDPISGHTALYWYRQSLGQGLEFLIYFQGNSAPDKSGLPSDRFSAERTGGSVSTLTIQRTQQEDSAVYLCASSALAGGLKTQYFGPGTRLLVL.

This clone was seen more than once but under ten times. The V and J genes are TRBV5-4 and TRBJ1-2, with 10 bases fitting TRBD1. The CDR3 is made up of 14 amino acids. Germline V lookup: CDR1 SGHNT, CDR2 YYREEE (reference sequence). With V trimmed by 4 bases and J by 4 bases, 4 bases remained unmatched. CDR3 sequence: CASSGRDRGYGYTF. CDR3 in DNA: TGTGCCAGCAGCGGCCGGGACAGGGGCTATGGCTACACCTTC.

The CDR3 nucleotides are TGTGCCTGGAGTGTAGTCAGGGCGGGGACAGATACGCAGTATTTT. This gives the protein CAWSVVRAGTDTQYF. This chain joins TRBV30 and TRBJ2-3, with a weak D call TRBD2 (6 bases). The germline CDR1 and CDR2 sequences are GTSNPN and SVGIG (reference sequence). This CDR3 spans 15 amino acids. The germline V and J ends were trimmed by 0 bases and 3 bases, with 13 bases remaining between them.

V gene TRBV14 combines with J gene TRBJ1-2; D call uncertain. Germline CDR1 is SGHDN and CDR2 is FVKESK. The CDR3 is 13 residues long. Trimming removed 5 bases from V and 4 bases from J, with 11 bases in between. This chain's CDR3 is CASSEGRSYGYTF. The DNA of the CDR3 is TGTGCCAGCAGCGAAGGGAGGAGCTATGGCTACACCTTC.

The count of this clone is one. The rearrangement joins TRBV12-5 to TRBJ1-2, with a weak D call TRBD1 (6 bases). V was trimmed by 6 bases and J by 7 bases, leaving 21 bases between them. In germline, CDR1 is LGHNT, CDR2 FRNRAP. This CDR3 is built from 15 residues. The CDR3, as DNA: TGTGCTAGTGGGCAGGGAAAGGGGGGGGACGCTGGCTACACCTTC. Its translation is CASGQGKGGDAGYTF.

The chain uses TRBV13 and TRBJ1-2, with D uncertain. CDR3 length equals 13 residues. Germline V gives CDR1 PRHDT, CDR2 FYEKMQ (reference sequence). Deletions cut 3 bases from V and 0 bases from J, with 5 bases between. The chain's CDR3 is CASSFLANYGYTF. CDR3 nucleotides: TGTGCCAGCAGCTTTTTGGCTAACTATGGCTACACCTTC. The entire variable domain, with the rest obtained from reference TRBV13 and TRBJ1-2, is as follows: AAGVIQSPRHLIKEKRETATLKCYPIPRHDTVYWYQQGPGQDPQFLISFYEKMQSDKGSIPDRFSAQQFSDYHSELNMSSLELGDSALYFCASSFLANYGYTFGSGTRLTVV.

The chain recombines TRBV5-1 with TRBJ1-6, with D perhaps TRBD1 (6 bases). The CDR3 is made up of 13 amino acids. The germline gives CDR1 SGHRS, CDR2 YFSETQ. V lost 8 bases to trimming and J lost 8 bases, with 14 bases between them. CDR3 sequence (DNA): TGCGCCAGTCGGGACAACGACGATTCACCCCTCCACTTT. It is translated as CASRDNDDSPLHF. Based on the CDR3 plus reference TRBV5-1 and TRBJ1-6, the full variable domain is KAGVTQTPRYLIKTRGQQVTLSCSPISGHRSVSWYQQTPGQGLQFLFEYFSETQRNKGNFPGRFSGRQFSNSRSEMNVSTLELGDSALYLCASRDNDDSPLHFGNGTRLTVT.